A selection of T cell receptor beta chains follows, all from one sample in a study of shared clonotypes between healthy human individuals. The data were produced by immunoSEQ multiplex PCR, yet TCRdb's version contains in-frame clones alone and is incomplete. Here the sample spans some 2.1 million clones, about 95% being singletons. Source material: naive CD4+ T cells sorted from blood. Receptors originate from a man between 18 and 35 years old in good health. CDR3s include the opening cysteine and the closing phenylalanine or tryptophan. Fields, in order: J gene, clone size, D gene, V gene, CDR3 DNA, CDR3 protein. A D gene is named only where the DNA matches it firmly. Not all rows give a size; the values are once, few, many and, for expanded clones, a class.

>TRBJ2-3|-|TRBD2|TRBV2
TGTGCCAGCAGTGGCGAGCGGGGTCCTAGCACAGATACGCAGTATTTT
CASSGERGPSTDTQYF
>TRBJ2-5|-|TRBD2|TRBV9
TGTGCCAGCAGCGTAGTGCCTAGCGGGGCATTCTCCCAAGAGACCCAGTACTTC
CASSVVPSGAFSQETQYF
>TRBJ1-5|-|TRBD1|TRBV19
TGTGCCAGTAGTAGGACAGGGGCTGGGAGCAATCAGCCCCAGCATTTT
CASSRTGAGSNQPQHF
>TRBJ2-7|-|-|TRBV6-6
TGTGCCAGCGGCCCCAACGAGCAGTACTTC
CASGPNEQYF
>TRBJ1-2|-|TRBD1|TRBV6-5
TGTGCCAGCAGTTCGGGGGGACAGGGAAATTATGGCTACACCTTC
CASSSGGQGNYGYTF
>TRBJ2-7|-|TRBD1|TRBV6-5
TGTGCCAGCACCGGGACAGGAAGTCTCCACGAGCAGTACTTC
CASTGTGSLHEQYF
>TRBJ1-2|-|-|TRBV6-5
TGTGCCAGCAGCCGGGACAACCGGGGCTACACCTTC
CASSRDNRGYTF
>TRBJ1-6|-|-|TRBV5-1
TGCGCCAGCAGCTTGGGCCAGGATAATTCACCCCTCCACTTT
CASSLGQDNSPLHF
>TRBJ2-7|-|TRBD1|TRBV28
TGTGCCACAGGGGGACAGGGGGCAGGGGAGCAGTACTTC
CATGGQGAGEQYF
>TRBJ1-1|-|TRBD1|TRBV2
TGTGCCAGCAGAACAGGGGGCGCAGCTTTCTTT
CASRTGGAAFF
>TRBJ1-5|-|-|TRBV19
TGTGCCAGTACCTCCCGGGAGCATCAGCCCCAGCATTTT
CASTSREHQPQHF
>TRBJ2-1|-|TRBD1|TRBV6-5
TGTGCCAGCAGGACAGGGACAGTGAGGATGTTCTTC
CASRTGTVRMFF
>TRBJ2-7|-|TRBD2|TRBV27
TGTGCCAGCAGTGGTCTAGCGGGGTTCATAGGCTCCTACGAGCAGTACTTC
CASSGLAGFIGSYEQYF
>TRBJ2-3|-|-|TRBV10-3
TGTGCCATCAGTGACGTAGACGCTAGCACAGATACGCAGTATTTT
CAISDVDASTDTQYF
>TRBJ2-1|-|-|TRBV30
TGTGCCTGGGATGCCGCTCGGACGGGGGTCTACAATGAGCAGTTCTTC
CAWDAARTGVYNEQFF
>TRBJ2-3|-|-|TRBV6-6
TGTGCCAGCACCCGGGCCTTAGATACGCAGTATTTT
CASTRALDTQYF
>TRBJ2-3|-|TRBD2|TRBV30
TGTGCCTGGAGTGTTATGACTAGCGCGGATACGCAGTATTTT
CAWSVMTSADTQYF
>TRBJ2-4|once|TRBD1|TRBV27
TGTGCCAGCAGTTTATCGGGACAGGTAGCCAAAAACATTCAGTACTTC
CASSLSGQVAKNIQYF
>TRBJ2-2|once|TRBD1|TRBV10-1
TGCGCCAGCAGTGGGACAGGGTCCCGGACGGGGGAGCTGTTTTTT
CASSGTGSRTGELFF
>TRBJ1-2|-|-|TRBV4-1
TGCGCCAGCAGCCAAGATCCTGGCCCTGGGTATGGCTACACCTTC
CASSQDPGPGYGYTF
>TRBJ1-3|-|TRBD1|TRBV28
TGTGCCAGCAGGACAGGGACTGGAAACACCATATATTTT
CASRTGTGNTIYF
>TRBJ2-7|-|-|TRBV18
TGTGCCAGCTCACCCGGGAGCTCCTACGAGCAGTACTTC
CASSPGSSYEQYF
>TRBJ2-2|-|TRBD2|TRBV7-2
TGTGCCAGCAGCGCTGGACTAGCGGGATACAACACCGGGGAGCTGTTTTTT
CASSAGLAGYNTGELFF
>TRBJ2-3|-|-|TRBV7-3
TGTGCCAGCAGCCCTCCCCGACTTGAGGACTGGGCGGCTGATACGCAGTATTTT
CASSPPRLEDWAADTQYF
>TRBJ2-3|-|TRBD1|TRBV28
TGTGCCACATGGGAAATACCGGGACAGGGAACAGATACGCAGTATTTT
CATWEIPGQGTDTQYF
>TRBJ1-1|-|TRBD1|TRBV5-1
TGCGCCAGCAGCTCTCAAGGGACAGGGGAGGGGACTGAAGCTTTCTTT
CASSSQGTGEGTEAFF
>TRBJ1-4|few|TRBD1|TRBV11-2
TGTGCCAGCAAACAGGGGGCAGCTAATGAAAAACTGTTTTTT
CASKQGAANEKLFF
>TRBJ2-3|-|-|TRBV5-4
TGTGCCAGCAGCCCGGGGGCCCCCCGCACAGATACGCAGTATTTT
CASSPGAPRTDTQYF
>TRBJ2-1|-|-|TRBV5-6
TGTGCCAGCAGCCGGGGGTCGGATGAGCAGTTCTTC
CASSRGSDEQFF
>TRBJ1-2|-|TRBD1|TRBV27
TGTGCCAGCAGTTTACGACGACAGGGGGGGAACTATGGCTACACCTTC
CASSLRRQGGNYGYTF
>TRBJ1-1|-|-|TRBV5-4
TGTGCCAGCAGCCTTATAGGTGTAGTCGCGGAAGCTTTCTTT
CASSLIGVVAEAFF
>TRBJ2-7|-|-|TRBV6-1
TGTGCCAGCATCCGGGACTCCACGGTCTACGAGCAGTACTTC
CASIRDSTVYEQYF
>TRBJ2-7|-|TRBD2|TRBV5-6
TGTGCCAGCAGCTTGGTTAGCGGGGGGGCCTACGAGCAGTACTTC
CASSLVSGGAYEQYF
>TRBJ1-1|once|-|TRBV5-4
TGTGCCAGCAGCTTGGTTGCAGGGGAAGCTTTCTTT
CASSLVAGEAFF
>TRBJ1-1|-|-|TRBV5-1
TGCGCCAGCAGCTTACAAGGAAACACTGAAGCTTTCTTT
CASSLQGNTEAFF
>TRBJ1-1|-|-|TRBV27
TGTGCCAGCAGTTTATTTCTCGGGGTGCGGGACACTGAAGCTTTCTTT
CASSLFLGVRDTEAFF
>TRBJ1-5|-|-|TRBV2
TGTGCCAGCAGTGAGGAGACCTTCGGCAATCAGCCCCAGCATTTT
CASSEETFGNQPQHF
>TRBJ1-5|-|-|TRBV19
TGTGCCAGTAGTATCCCAGGGCAGCCCCAGCATTTT
CASSIPGQPQHF
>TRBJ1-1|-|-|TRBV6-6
TGTGCCAGCAGCCTCAGTTCTACTGAAGCTTTCTTT
CASSLSSTEAFF
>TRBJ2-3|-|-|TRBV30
TGTGCCTGGAATACGGGACTCTTCCCCCCCACAGATACGCAGTATTTT
CAWNTGLFPPTDTQYF
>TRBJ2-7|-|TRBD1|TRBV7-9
TGTGCCAGCAGCCCCGACAGGGACTACGAGCAGTACTTC
CASSPDRDYEQYF
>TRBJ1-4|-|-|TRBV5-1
TGCGCCAGCAGCTCCGGGGCTGCAACTAATGAAAAACTGTTTTTT
CASSSGAATNEKLFF
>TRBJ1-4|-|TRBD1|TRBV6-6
TGTGCCAGCAGTTACGGGACAGGGGATGAAAAACTGTTTTTT
CASSYGTGDEKLFF
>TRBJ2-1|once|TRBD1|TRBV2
TGTGCCAGCAGGGGACAGGGGGCCCACTCCTACAATGAGCAGTTCTTC
CASRGQGAHSYNEQFF
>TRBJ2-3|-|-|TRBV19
TGTGCCACCGGCGGAGACACAGATACGCAGTATTTT
CATGGDTDTQYF
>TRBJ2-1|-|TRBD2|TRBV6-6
TGTGCCAGCAGTCCCGGGACTAGCGGGACCAATGAGCAGTTCTTC
CASSPGTSGTNEQFF
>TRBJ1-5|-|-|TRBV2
TGTGCCAGCAGTTGGGGGCCTAGCAATCAGCCCCAGCATTTT
CASSWGPSNQPQHF
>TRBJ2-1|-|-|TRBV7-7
TGTGCTAGCAGCCCCCGAGCGAGCGGAGCCCTGCTCTTC
CASSPRASGALLF
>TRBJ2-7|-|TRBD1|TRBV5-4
TGTGCCAGCAGCCGGCAACAGAGGACAGGGAGGAGTTCCTACGAGCAGTACTTC
CASSRQQRTGRSSYEQYF
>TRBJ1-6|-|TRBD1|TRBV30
TGTGCCTGGACCTACCTGACAGGGCAATCACCCCTCCACTTT
CAWTYLTGQSPLHF
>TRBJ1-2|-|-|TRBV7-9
TGTGCCAGCAGCTATGTGCAGGGGACGCCCTATGGCTACACCTTC
CASSYVQGTPYGYTF
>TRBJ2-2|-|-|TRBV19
TGTGCCAGTAGTACCCGACAGAACACCGGGGAGCTGTTTTTT
CASSTRQNTGELFF
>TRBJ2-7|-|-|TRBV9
TGTGCCAGCAGCCCCCACCATGAGTACGAGCAGTACTTC
CASSPHHEYEQYF
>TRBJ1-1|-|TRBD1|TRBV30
TGTGCCTGGGCAGGGGGAATGGACACTGAAGCTTTCTTT
CAWAGGMDTEAFF
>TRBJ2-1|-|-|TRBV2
TGTGCCAGCAGTCTGACGGTAGGCCAGTTCTTC
CASSLTVGQFF